The rows below give T cell receptor beta chains drawn from one sample of a study of technical replicates of blood from a few donors. Libraries were prepared by immunoSEQ multiplex PCR; TCRdb keeps only in-frame clonotypes and omits some of them. The table shows 65,000 to 90,000 clones, with around 93% occurring only once. Sequenced: T cells isolated from PBMCs. Receptors originate from a human donor in good health. The CDR3 runs from the conserved cysteine through the conserved F or W. Fields, in order: D gene, J gene, V gene, clone size, CDR3 protein, CDR3 DNA. A D gene is named only where the DNA matches it firmly. Size values are once, few and many counts, or a class for expanded clones, and some rows have none.

D gene: TRBD2
J gene: TRBJ2-5
V gene: TRBV4-2
clone size: NA
CDR3 protein: CASSPKTSGRGETQYF
CDR3 DNA: TGTGCCAGCAGCCCGAAAACTAGCGGGAGGGGGGAGACCCAGTACTTC

D gene: NA
J gene: TRBJ1-1
V gene: TRBV5-1
clone size: NA
CDR3 protein: CATAVGADKNTEAFF
CDR3 DNA: TGCGCCACCGCGGTGGGGGCGGATAAGAACACTGAAGCTTTCTTT

D gene: TRBD1
J gene: TRBJ1-6
V gene: TRBV5-6
clone size: NA
CDR3 protein: CASIEGASNSPLHF
CDR3 DNA: TGTGCCAGCATCGAGGGGGCGAGTAATTCACCCCTCCACTTT

D gene: NA
J gene: TRBJ2-7
V gene: TRBV2
clone size: few
CDR3 protein: CASAAGAYEQYF
CDR3 DNA: TGTGCCAGCGCGGCGGGGGCGTACGAGCAGTACTTC

D gene: NA
J gene: TRBJ2-3
V gene: TRBV18
clone size: NA
CDR3 protein: CASSPPGPATDTQYF
CDR3 DNA: TGTGCCAGCTCACCACCGGGCCCGGCCACAGATACGCAGTATTTT

D gene: TRBD1
J gene: TRBJ2-7
V gene: TRBV12-5
clone size: NA
CDR3 protein: CASAQGQGSSEQYF
CDR3 DNA: TGTGCTAGTGCCCAAGGACAGGGTTCGTCCGAGCAGTACTTC

D gene: TRBD2
J gene: TRBJ2-5
V gene: TRBV4-1
clone size: NA
CDR3 protein: CASSQEGSGSRETQYF
CDR3 DNA: TGCGCCAGCAGCCAAGAGGGAAGCGGGAGTCGGGAGACCCAGTACTTC

D gene: TRBD1
J gene: TRBJ2-2
V gene: TRBV6-5
clone size: NA
CDR3 protein: CASSYSRGPGGELFF
CDR3 DNA: TGTGCCAGCAGTTACTCAAGGGGGCCGGGCGGGGAGCTGTTTTTT

D gene: NA
J gene: TRBJ2-7
V gene: TRBV10-3
clone size: NA
CDR3 protein: CAISDTGQGYEQYF
CDR3 DNA: TGTGCCATCAGTGATACAGGGCAAGGCTACGAGCAGTACTTC

D gene: NA
J gene: TRBJ2-3
V gene: TRBV5-1
clone size: NA
CDR3 protein: CASSQRMITDTQYF
CDR3 DNA: TGCGCCAGCAGCCAGCGAATGATCACAGATACGCAGTATTTT

D gene: NA
J gene: TRBJ2-1
V gene: TRBV6-1
clone size: NA
CDR3 protein: CASSERKVGGDDEQFF
CDR3 DNA: TGTGCCAGCAGTGAAAGAAAGGTAGGGGGGGACGATGAGCAGTTCTTC

D gene: TRBD1
J gene: TRBJ1-1
V gene: TRBV6-6
clone size: once
CDR3 protein: CASSKTGLPEAFF
CDR3 DNA: TGTGCCAGCAGTAAGACAGGGCTTCCCGAAGCTTTCTTT

D gene: TRBD2
J gene: TRBJ2-7
V gene: TRBV6-1
clone size: NA
CDR3 protein: CASSTSGATYEQYF
CDR3 DNA: TGTGCCAGCAGTACTAGCGGGGCTACCTACGAGCAGTACTTC

D gene: TRBD2
J gene: TRBJ2-1
V gene: TRBV4-1
clone size: NA
CDR3 protein: CASSPSLAGLAYNEQFF
CDR3 DNA: TGCGCCAGCAGCCCCTCACTAGCGGGCCTAGCCTACAATGAGCAGTTCTTC

D gene: NA
J gene: TRBJ2-5
V gene: TRBV4-1
clone size: NA
CDR3 protein: CASSQTQGLWETQYF
CDR3 DNA: TGCGCCAGCAGCCAAACCCAGGGGTTGTGGGAGACCCAGTACTTC

D gene: NA
J gene: TRBJ1-2
V gene: TRBV6-1
clone size: NA
CDR3 protein: CASSDDSFYGYTF
CDR3 DNA: TGTGCCAGCAGTGACGACAGTTTCTATGGCTACACCTTC

D gene: TRBD2
J gene: TRBJ2-7
V gene: TRBV2
clone size: NA
CDR3 protein: CASSGLAGAYEQYF
CDR3 DNA: TGTGCCAGCAGTGGACTAGCGGGTGCCTACGAGCAGTACTTC

D gene: TRBD1
J gene: TRBJ1-1
V gene: TRBV29-1
clone size: NA
CDR3 protein: CSVEGDRAEAFF
CDR3 DNA: TGCAGCGTTGAGGGGGACAGGGCTGAAGCTTTCTTT

D gene: NA
J gene: TRBJ2-5
V gene: TRBV10-3
clone size: NA
CDR3 protein: CAISEAGTEETQYF
CDR3 DNA: TGTGCCATCAGTGAGGCGGGGACAGAAGAGACCCAGTACTTC

D gene: NA
J gene: TRBJ2-7
V gene: TRBV4-1
clone size: NA
CDR3 protein: CASSQGTLGGNYEQYF
CDR3 DNA: TGCGCCAGCAGCCAAGGGACACTGGGGGGTAACTACGAGCAGTACTTC

D gene: NA
J gene: TRBJ1-2
V gene: TRBV6-1
clone size: NA
CDR3 protein: CASSDKRQTVFNYGYTF
CDR3 DNA: TGTGCCAGCAGTGACAAACGACAGACCGTATTTAACTATGGCTACACCTTC

D gene: TRBD1
J gene: TRBJ1-1
V gene: TRBV4-1
clone size: NA
CDR3 protein: CASSQGYGTADTEAFF
CDR3 DNA: TGCGCCAGCAGCCAAGGTTATGGGACAGCCGACACTGAAGCTTTCTTT

D gene: NA
J gene: TRBJ1-1
V gene: TRBV19
clone size: NA
CDR3 protein: CASSKGYQGEAFF
CDR3 DNA: TGTGCCAGTAGTAAGGGGTACCAAGGCGAAGCTTTCTTT

D gene: TRBD2
J gene: TRBJ2-7
V gene: TRBV7-7
clone size: NA
CDR3 protein: CASTLPSMRLAVTYEQYF
CDR3 DNA: TGTGCCAGCACCTTACCCTCAATGAGACTAGCGGTAACCTACGAGCAGTACTTC

D gene: TRBD1
J gene: TRBJ1-2
V gene: TRBV29-1
clone size: NA
CDR3 protein: CSVGLGQGREDYGYTF
CDR3 DNA: TGCAGCGTTGGGTTGGGACAGGGAAGGGAAGACTATGGCTACACCTTC

D gene: NA
J gene: TRBJ1-2
V gene: TRBV30
clone size: NA
CDR3 protein: CAWSGRDHGYTF
CDR3 DNA: TGTGCCTGGAGTGGGAGAGACCATGGCTACACCTTC

D gene: NA
J gene: TRBJ1-5
V gene: TRBV5-8
clone size: NA
CDR3 protein: CASSQIPGQPQHF
CDR3 DNA: TGTGCCAGCAGCCAGATCCCGGGACAGCCCCAGCATTTT

D gene: NA
J gene: TRBJ1-4
V gene: TRBV29-1
clone size: NA
CDR3 protein: CSAEPGGGEKLFF
CDR3 DNA: TGCAGCGCCGAACCTGGGGGCGGTGAAAAACTGTTTTTT

D gene: NA
J gene: TRBJ1-2
V gene: TRBV7-9
clone size: NA
CDR3 protein: CASSPGELYGYTF
CDR3 DNA: TGTGCCAGCAGCCCAGGTGAACTCTATGGCTACACCTTC

D gene: NA
J gene: TRBJ1-5
V gene: TRBV5-1
clone size: NA
CDR3 protein: CASREGASNQPQHF
CDR3 DNA: TGCGCCAGCAGGGAGGGCGCGAGCAATCAGCCCCAGCATTTT

D gene: NA
J gene: TRBJ1-5
V gene: TRBV19
clone size: NA
CDR3 protein: CATCQGNQPQHF
CDR3 DNA: TGTGCCACCTGTCAGGGCAATCAGCCCCAGCATTTT

D gene: TRBD1
J gene: TRBJ2-3
V gene: TRBV11-3
clone size: NA
CDR3 protein: CASSSGGSAGNTQYF
CDR3 DNA: TGTGCCAGCAGCTCAGGGGGCTCGGCGGGAAATACGCAGTATTTT

D gene: NA
J gene: TRBJ1-5
V gene: TRBV7-9
clone size: NA
CDR3 protein: CASSLGGQPQHF
CDR3 DNA: TGTGCCAGCAGCTTAGGAGGTCAGCCCCAGCATTTT

D gene: NA
J gene: TRBJ1-1
V gene: TRBV4-1
clone size: NA
CDR3 protein: CASSQGSPLYPEAFF
CDR3 DNA: TGCGCCAGCAGCCAAGGGAGTCCTCTGTACCCTGAAGCTTTCTTT

D gene: NA
J gene: TRBJ2-7
V gene: TRBV10-2
clone size: NA
CDR3 protein: CASRYAGLSYEQYF
CDR3 DNA: TGCGCCAGCAGGTACGCGGGGCTCTCCTACGAGCAGTACTTC

D gene: NA
J gene: TRBJ2-1
V gene: TRBV4-1
clone size: NA
CDR3 protein: CASSQGATAYNEQFF
CDR3 DNA: TGCGCCAGCAGCCAAGGGGCGACAGCTTACAATGAGCAGTTCTTC

D gene: NA
J gene: TRBJ2-5
V gene: TRBV7-9
clone size: NA
CDR3 protein: CASSVSSGETQYF
CDR3 DNA: TGTGCCAGCAGCGTTAGCTCGGGAGAGACCCAGTACTTC

D gene: NA
J gene: TRBJ1-1
V gene: TRBV5-1
clone size: NA
CDR3 protein: CASSDIGGRFGTEAFF
CDR3 DNA: TGCGCCAGCAGCGACATCGGGGGGCGTTTCGGCACTGAAGCTTTCTTT

D gene: TRBD1
J gene: TRBJ1-1
V gene: TRBV7-3
clone size: NA
CDR3 protein: CASSSPGTGEFREAFF
CDR3 DNA: TGTGCCAGCAGCTCGCCCGGGACAGGCGAGTTTCGGGAAGCTTTCTTT

D gene: TRBD2
J gene: TRBJ2-1
V gene: TRBV2
clone size: NA
CDR3 protein: CASKRLAGAFDEQFF
CDR3 DNA: TGTGCCAGCAAACGACTAGCGGGAGCCTTCGATGAGCAGTTCTTC

D gene: TRBD2
J gene: TRBJ2-7
V gene: TRBV5-4
clone size: NA
CDR3 protein: CASSLSSGRPEQYF
CDR3 DNA: TGTGCCAGCAGCTTGTCCAGCGGGAGACCCGAGCAGTACTTC